Reported below is one TCR beta chain. What it recognizes is unknown. The V end lost 4 bases, the J end lost 1 base, and 14 bases lay between the germline ends. This CDR3 is 16 amino acids long. CDR1 is MDHEN and CDR2 is SYDVKM in the germline V gene. Generated by immunoSEQ multiplex PCR, the TCRdb table keeps only in-frame clones and is missing some. This sample has 75,000 to 80,000 clones; 85% to 95% occur once, and the top ten carry approximately 0.3%. These data belong to a study of Tregs in tolerant kidney transplant recipients. Study-wide context: The nonmyeloablative bone marrow transplants came from related graft donors, with transient mixed chimerism. Whole-study results and caveats: This study did not directly address biological reproducibility. The most relevant donor-specific Treg TCRbeta repertoire apparently came from expansion with activated donor B cells. Validation in larger populations is needed because few patients were studied.

This TCR was sampled from a human donor who received a combined kidney and bone marrow transplant. The chain couples TRBV28 to TRBJ2-1; maybe TRBD2 (6 bases). Sequenced here: Tregs from blood, sampled before the transplant. CDR3 in amino acids: CASSSVGGRSYNEQFF. The CDR3 nucleotides read TGTGCCAGCAGTTCAGTCGGAGGGAGGTCCTACAATGAGCAGTTCTTC.